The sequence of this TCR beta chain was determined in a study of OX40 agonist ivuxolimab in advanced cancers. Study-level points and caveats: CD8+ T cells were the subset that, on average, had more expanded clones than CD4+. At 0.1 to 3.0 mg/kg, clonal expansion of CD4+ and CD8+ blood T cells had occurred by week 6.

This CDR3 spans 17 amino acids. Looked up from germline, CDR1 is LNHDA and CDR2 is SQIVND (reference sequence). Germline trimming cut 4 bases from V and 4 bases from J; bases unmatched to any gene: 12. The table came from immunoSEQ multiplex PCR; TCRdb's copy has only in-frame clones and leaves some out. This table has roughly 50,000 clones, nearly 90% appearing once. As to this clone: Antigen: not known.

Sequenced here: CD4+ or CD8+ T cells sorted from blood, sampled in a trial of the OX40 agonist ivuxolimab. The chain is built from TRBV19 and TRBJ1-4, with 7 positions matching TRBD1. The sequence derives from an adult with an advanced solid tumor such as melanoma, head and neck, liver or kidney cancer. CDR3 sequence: CASSTTIDRALNEKLFF. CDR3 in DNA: TGTGCCAGTAGTACCACCATCGACAGGGCGCTTAATGAAAAACTGTTTTTT.